This is a list of T cell receptor beta chains from one sample in a study of cytomegalovirus exposure and HLA in healthy donors. Produced via immunoSEQ multiplex PCR; TCRdb's table is partial and in-frame only. Here the sample spans 120,000 or so clones, approximately 80% being singletons. The sequenced sample consisted of PBMCs. The source of these receptors is a man in his forties or fifties in good health and CMV-seronegative. Each CDR3 is given with its conserved first and last residue. The order of the fields is J gene, V gene, CDR3 protein.

J gene: TRBJ2-1; V gene: TRBV7-3; CDR3 protein: CASSLDGTSGTDEQFF
J gene: TRBJ1-2; V gene: TRBV7-9; CDR3 protein: CASSSGTPRAYGYTF
J gene: TRBJ2-6; V gene: TRBV6-4; CDR3 protein: CASAPVGGSGANVLTF
J gene: TRBJ1-1; V gene: TRBV2; CDR3 protein: CASSVGQLNTEAFF
J gene: TRBJ1-5; V gene: TRBV30; CDR3 protein: CAWSVLSEGQPQHF
J gene: TRBJ2-3; V gene: TRBV7-9; CDR3 protein: CASSLGLAGESDTQYF
J gene: TRBJ1-6; V gene: TRBV28; CDR3 protein: CASSFRQGDSPLHF
J gene: TRBJ1-3; V gene: TRBV7-2; CDR3 protein: CASSLDRARNTIYF
J gene: TRBJ2-3; V gene: TRBV19; CDR3 protein: CASSIILAGNTDTQYF
J gene: TRBJ2-5; V gene: TRBV10-3; CDR3 protein: CAISEGQSQETQYF
J gene: TRBJ2-7; V gene: TRBV7-5; CDR3 protein: CVRSLVCLDDYEQYF
J gene: TRBJ2-3; V gene: TRBV5-1; CDR3 protein: CASSLGGSTDTQYF
J gene: TRBJ2-6; V gene: TRBV2; CDR3 protein: CASSEQIISGANVLTF
J gene: TRBJ2-5; V gene: TRBV9; CDR3 protein: CASSVVGGMGGQETQYF
J gene: TRBJ1-1; V gene: TRBV5-1; CDR3 protein: CASSPGGTANTEAFF
J gene: TRBJ2-3; V gene: TRBV5-4; CDR3 protein: CASSPVGSARTDTQYF
J gene: TRBJ2-5; V gene: TRBV10-1; CDR3 protein: CASSEFLDSQETQYF
J gene: TRBJ2-1; V gene: TRBV5-1; CDR3 protein: CASSLSTSGRDRGDEQFF
J gene: TRBJ2-7; V gene: TRBV7-9; CDR3 protein: CASSFSAGDEQYF
J gene: TRBJ1-5; V gene: TRBV6-1; CDR3 protein: CASSDRVGNNQPQHF
J gene: TRBJ2-7; V gene: TRBV19; CDR3 protein: CASSSDRERLESEQYF
J gene: TRBJ2-7; V gene: TRBV27; CDR3 protein: CASSSPGTDSYEQYF
J gene: TRBJ2-3; V gene: TRBV2; CDR3 protein: CASSEASGRDTQYF
J gene: TRBJ2-7; V gene: TRBV6-1; CDR3 protein: CASSGRTSGRGAYEQYF
J gene: TRBJ1-6; V gene: TRBV5-8; CDR3 protein: CASSIRTGGVSPLHF
J gene: TRBJ1-4; V gene: TRBV30; CDR3 protein: CAWATGGNEKLFF
J gene: TRBJ2-3; V gene: TRBV5-1; CDR3 protein: CASSSGQGATDTQYF
J gene: TRBJ1-4; V gene: TRBV19; CDR3 protein: CASRPQGRDYEKLFF
J gene: TRBJ2-1; V gene: TRBV6-6; CDR3 protein: CASSYPDTGGNEQFF
J gene: TRBJ1-1; V gene: TRBV2; CDR3 protein: CASRPGTGAMGAEAFF
J gene: TRBJ2-6; V gene: TRBV13; CDR3 protein: CASSAGAGPGANVLTF
J gene: TRBJ1-5; V gene: TRBV27; CDR3 protein: CASNTPGTGGGNQPQHF
J gene: TRBJ2-1; V gene: TRBV19; CDR3 protein: CASTRGKSSYNEQFF
J gene: TRBJ1-2; V gene: TRBV21-1; CDR3 protein: CASSKKEQGRKVDHGYTF
J gene: TRBJ2-5; V gene: TRBV15; CDR3 protein: CATSTGLARETQYF
J gene: TRBJ2-3; V gene: TRBV7-7; CDR3 protein: CASSTGQGSTDTQYF